The present TCR beta chain was sequenced within a study of T-cell reconstitution after alpha-beta-depleted transplantation in children. Trimming left V 2 bases short and J 8 bases short, with 13 bases between. Germline lookup yields CDR1 LNHNV and CDR2 YYDKDF (reference sequence). There are 14 residues in the CDR3. TCRbeta library construction was performed incorporating unique molecular identifiers. TCRdb analysed the PCR reads with MiXCR anew, one entry per CDR3 protein. The sample includes approximately 31,000 distinct CDR3 sequences, nearly 6.5% of them seen just once. With respect to this clonotype: The antigen remains undetermined.

Study-level findings and limits: Surviving recipient T cells and thymic progenitors produced the high day-60 TCRbeta diversity seen in some patients. After transplant, at about two months, alpha-beta T cells were reportedly derived from several hundred expanded graft clones.

Sequencing used peripheral blood, obtained 60 days after TCRalphabeta/CD19-depleted stem cell transplant. This TCR was recovered from a child younger than two who had a stem cell transplant for acute myeloid leukemia, so the T cells may come from the graft donor. V is TRBV15 and J is TRBJ1-5, with D unclear. The chain's CDR3 is CATSRRSLVEPQHF. The CDR3 coding sequence is TGTGCCACCAGCAGACGCAGCCTCGTCGAGCCCCAGCATTTT.